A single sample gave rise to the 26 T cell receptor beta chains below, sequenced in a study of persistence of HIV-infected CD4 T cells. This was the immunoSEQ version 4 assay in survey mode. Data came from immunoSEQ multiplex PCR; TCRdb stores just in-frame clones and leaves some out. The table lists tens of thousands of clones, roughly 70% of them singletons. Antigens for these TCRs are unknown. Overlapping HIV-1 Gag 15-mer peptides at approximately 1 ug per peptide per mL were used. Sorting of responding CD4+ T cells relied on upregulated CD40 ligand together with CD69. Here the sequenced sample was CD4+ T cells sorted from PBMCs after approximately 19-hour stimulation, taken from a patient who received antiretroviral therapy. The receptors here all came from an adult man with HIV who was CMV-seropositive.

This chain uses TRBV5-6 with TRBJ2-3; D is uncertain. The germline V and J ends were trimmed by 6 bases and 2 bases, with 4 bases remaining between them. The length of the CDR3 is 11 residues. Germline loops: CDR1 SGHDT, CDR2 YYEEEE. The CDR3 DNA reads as TGTGCCAGCACCTTCACAGATACGCAGTATTTT. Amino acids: CASTFTDTQYF.

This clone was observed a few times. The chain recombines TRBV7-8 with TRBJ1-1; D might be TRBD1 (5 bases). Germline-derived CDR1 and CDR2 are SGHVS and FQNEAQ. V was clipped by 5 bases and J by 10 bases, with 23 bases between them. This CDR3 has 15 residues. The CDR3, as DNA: TGTGCCAGCAGCGTCGACAAGGGGCGAACACTGAGAGCTTTCTTT. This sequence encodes CASSVDKGRTLRAFF.

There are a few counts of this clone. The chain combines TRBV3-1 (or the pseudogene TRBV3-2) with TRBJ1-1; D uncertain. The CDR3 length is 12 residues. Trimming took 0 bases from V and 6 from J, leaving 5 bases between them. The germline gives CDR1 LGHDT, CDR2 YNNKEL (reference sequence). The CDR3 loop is CASSQDGAEAFF. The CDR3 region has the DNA TGTGCCAGCAGCCAAGACGGCGCTGAAGCTTTCTTT.

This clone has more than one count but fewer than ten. DNA for the CDR3: TGTGCCAGCAGCTTAGGGGTGACGGGCAATCAGCCCCAGCATTTT. It translates to CASSLGVTGNQPQHF. The chain uses TRBV7-9 and TRBJ1-5, with no clear D. Germline loops: CDR1 SEHNR, CDR2 FQNEAQ (reference sequence). Trimming pared 1 base from V and 2 bases from J, leaving 9 bases between. The CDR3 is 15 residues long.

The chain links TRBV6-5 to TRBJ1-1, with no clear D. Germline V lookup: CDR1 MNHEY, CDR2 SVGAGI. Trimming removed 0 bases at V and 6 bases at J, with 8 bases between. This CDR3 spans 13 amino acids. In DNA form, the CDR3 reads TGTGCCAGCAGTTACTCCGGCAGGCCTGAAGCTTTCTTT. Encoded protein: CASSYSGRPEAFF.

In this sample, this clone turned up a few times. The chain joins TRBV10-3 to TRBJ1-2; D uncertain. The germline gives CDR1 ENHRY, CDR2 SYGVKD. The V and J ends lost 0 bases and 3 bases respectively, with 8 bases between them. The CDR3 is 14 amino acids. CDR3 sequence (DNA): TGTGCCATCAGTGAGTCCTGGGCGGACTATGGCTACACCTTC. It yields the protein CAISESWADYGYTF.

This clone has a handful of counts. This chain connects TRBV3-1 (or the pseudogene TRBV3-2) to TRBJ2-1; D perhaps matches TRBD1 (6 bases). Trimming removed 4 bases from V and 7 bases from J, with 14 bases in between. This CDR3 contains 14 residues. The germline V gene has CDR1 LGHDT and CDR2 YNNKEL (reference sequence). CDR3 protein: CASSPGSRGNEQFF. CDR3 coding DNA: TGTGCCAGCAGCCCCGGGTCCAGGGGTAATGAGCAGTTCTTC.

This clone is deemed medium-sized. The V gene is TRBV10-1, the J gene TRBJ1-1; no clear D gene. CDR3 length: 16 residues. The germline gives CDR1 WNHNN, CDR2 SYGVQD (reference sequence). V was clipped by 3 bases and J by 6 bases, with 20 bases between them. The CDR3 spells CASSDTLDPRVAEAFF. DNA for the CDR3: TGCGCCAGCAGTGATACCCTTGACCCCCGGGTCGCTGAAGCTTTCTTT.

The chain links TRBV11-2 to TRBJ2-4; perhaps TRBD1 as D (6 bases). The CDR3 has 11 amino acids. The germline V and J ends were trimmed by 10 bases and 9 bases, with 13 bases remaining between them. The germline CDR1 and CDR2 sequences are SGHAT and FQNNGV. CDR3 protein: CATGTQSIQYF. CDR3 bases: TGTGCCACCGGGACACAGAGCATTCAGTACTTC.

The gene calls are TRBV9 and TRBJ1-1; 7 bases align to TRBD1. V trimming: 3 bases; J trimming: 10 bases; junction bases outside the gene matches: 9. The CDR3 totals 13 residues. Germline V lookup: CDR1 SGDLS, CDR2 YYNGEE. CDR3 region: CASSDGQEGGAFF. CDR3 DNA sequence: TGTGCCAGCAGCGACGGACAGGAAGGGGGAGCTTTCTTT.

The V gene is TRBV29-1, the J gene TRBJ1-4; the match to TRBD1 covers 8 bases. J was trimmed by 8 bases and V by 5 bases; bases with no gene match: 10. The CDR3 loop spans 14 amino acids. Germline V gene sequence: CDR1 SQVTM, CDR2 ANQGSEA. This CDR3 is CSVHLQGGGEKLFF. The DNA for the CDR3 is TGCAGCGTTCACTTACAGGGGGGAGGGGAAAAACTGTTTTTT.

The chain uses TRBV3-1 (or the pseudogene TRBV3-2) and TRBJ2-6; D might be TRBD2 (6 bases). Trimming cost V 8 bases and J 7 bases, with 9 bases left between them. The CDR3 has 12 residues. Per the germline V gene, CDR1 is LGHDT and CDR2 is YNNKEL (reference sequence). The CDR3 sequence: CASLGGANVLTF. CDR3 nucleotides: TGTGCCAGCCTGGGGGGAGCCAACGTCCTGACTTTC.

CDR3 sequence reads: CSGGRGTDTQYF. CDR3 DNA sequence: TGCAGCGGAGGACGGGGCACAGATACGCAGTATTTT. The chain combines TRBV29-1 with TRBJ2-3; D is uncertain. Trimming removed 7 bases at V and 1 base at J, with 9 bases between. This CDR3 is built from 12 residues. Germline V gene sequence: CDR1 SQVTM, CDR2 ANQGSEA.

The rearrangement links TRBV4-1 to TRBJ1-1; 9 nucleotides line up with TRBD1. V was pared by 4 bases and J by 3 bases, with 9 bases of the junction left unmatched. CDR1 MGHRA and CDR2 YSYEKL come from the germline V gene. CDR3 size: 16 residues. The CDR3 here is CASSLRDRAGDTEAFF. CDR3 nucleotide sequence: TGCGCCAGCAGCCTCCGGGACAGGGCTGGGGACACTGAAGCTTTCTTT.

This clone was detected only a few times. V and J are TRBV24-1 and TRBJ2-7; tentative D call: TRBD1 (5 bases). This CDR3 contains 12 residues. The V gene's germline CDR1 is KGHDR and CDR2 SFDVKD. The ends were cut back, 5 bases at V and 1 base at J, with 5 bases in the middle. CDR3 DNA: TGTGCCACCAGTGCAGGGTCCTACGAGCAGTACTTC. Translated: CATSAGSYEQYF.

The CDR3 loop is CASSESQVSSYEQYF. DNA for the CDR3: TGTGCCAGCAGTGAAAGCCAGGTTAGCTCCTACGAGCAGTACTTC. This chain links TRBV2 with TRBJ2-7, with unresolved D. In germline, CDR1 is SNHLY, CDR2 FYNNEI. The CDR3 covers 15 residues. Trimming removed 2 bases from V and 0 bases from J, with 11 bases in between.

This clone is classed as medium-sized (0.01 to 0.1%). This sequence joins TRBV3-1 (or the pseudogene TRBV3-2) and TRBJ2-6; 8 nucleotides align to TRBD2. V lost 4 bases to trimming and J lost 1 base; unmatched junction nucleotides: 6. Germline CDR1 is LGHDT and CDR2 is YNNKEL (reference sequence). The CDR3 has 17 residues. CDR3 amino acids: CASSRAGALSGANVLTF. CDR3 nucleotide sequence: TGTGCCAGCAGCCGAGCGGGGGCCTTATCTGGGGCCAACGTCCTGACTTTC.

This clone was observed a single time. The CDR3 protein is CASSANGNSPLHF. The DNA for the CDR3 is TGTGCCAGCAGCGCCAATGGAAATTCACCCCTCCACTTT. The V call is TRBV6-5, the J call TRBJ1-6, with D uncertain. Trimming shortened V by 6 bases and J by 7 bases, and 10 bases separated the two germline ends. Germline values: CDR1 MNHEY, CDR2 SVGAGI. The CDR3 runs 13 residues.

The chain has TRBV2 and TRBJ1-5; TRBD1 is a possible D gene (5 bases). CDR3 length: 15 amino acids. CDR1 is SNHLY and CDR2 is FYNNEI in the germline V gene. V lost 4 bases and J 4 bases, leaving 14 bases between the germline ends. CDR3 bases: TGTGCCAGCAGTGGGGGGGGACTTCTTAATCAGCCCCAGCATTTT. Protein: CASSGGGLLNQPQHF.

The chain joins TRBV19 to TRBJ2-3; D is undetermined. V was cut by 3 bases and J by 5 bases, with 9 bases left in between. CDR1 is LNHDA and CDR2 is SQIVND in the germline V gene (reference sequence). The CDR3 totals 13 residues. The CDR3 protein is CASSIATRDTQYF. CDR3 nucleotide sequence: TGTGCCAGTAGTATCGCGACAAGAGATACGCAGTATTTT.

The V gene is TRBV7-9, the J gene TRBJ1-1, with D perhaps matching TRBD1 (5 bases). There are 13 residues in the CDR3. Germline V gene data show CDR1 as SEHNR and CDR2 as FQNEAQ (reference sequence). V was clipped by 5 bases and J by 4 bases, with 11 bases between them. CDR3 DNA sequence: TGTGCCAGCAGCCGTGGGACGGCCACTGAAGCTTTCTTT. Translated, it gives CASSRGTATEAFF. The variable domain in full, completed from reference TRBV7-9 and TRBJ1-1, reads DTGVSQNPRHKITKRGQNVTFRCDPISEHNRLYWYRQTLGQGPEFLTYFQNEAQLEKSRLLSDRFSAERPKGSFSTLEIQRTEQGDSAMYLCASSRGTATEAFFGQGTRLTVV.

The CDR3 DNA sequence: TGTGCCAGTAGTATAGATTACAACACAGATACGCAGTATTTT. Translation gives CASSIDYNTDTQYF. This chain joins TRBV19 and TRBJ2-3; D gene ambiguous. Deletions cut 0 bases from V and 2 bases from J, with 6 bases between. Germline CDR1 and CDR2: LNHDA and SQIVND (reference sequence). CDR3 length equals 14 residues.

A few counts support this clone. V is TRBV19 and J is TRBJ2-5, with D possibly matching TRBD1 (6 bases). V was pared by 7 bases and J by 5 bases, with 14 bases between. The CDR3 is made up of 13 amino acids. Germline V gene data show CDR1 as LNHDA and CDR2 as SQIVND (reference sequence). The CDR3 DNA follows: TGTGCCAGTAAAGGGGGATCTCAGGAGACCCAGTACTTC. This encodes CASKGGSQETQYF.

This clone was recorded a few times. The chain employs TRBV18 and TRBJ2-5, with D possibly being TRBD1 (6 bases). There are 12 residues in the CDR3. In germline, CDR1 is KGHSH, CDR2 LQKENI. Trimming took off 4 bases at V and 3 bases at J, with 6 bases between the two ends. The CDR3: CASSQGEETQYF. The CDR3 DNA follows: TGTGCCAGCTCACAGGGGGAAGAGACCCAGTACTTC.

The CDR3: CASSPGPVTEAFF. DNA of the CDR3: TGTGCCAGCAGTCCCGGGCCGGTCACTGAAGCTTTCTTT. The chain recombines TRBV6-5 with TRBJ1-1; D not certain. Trimming shortened V by 5 bases and J by 4 bases, and 11 bases separated the two germline ends. Germline V lookup: CDR1 MNHEY, CDR2 SVGAGI. The CDR3 runs to 13 residues.

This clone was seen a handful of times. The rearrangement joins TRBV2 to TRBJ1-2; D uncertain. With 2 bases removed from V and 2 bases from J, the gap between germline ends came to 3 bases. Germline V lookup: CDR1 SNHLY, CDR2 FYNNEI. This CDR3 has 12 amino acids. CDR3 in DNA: TGTGCCAGCAGTGAAAGAAACTATGGCTACACCTTC. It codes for CASSERNYGYTF.